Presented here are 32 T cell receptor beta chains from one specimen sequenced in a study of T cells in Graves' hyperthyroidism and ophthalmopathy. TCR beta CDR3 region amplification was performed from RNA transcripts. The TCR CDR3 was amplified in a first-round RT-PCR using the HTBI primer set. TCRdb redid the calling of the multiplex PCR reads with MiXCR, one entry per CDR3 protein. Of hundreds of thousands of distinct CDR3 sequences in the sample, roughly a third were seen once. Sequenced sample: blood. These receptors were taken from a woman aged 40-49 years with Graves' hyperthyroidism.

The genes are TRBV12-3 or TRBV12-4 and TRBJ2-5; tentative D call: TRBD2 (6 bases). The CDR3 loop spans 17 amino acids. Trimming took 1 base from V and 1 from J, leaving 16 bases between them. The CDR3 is CASSLVGGPGPQETQYF. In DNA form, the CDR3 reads TGTGCCAGCAGTTTAGTGGGGGGTCCAGGTCCCCAAGAGACCCAGTACTTC.

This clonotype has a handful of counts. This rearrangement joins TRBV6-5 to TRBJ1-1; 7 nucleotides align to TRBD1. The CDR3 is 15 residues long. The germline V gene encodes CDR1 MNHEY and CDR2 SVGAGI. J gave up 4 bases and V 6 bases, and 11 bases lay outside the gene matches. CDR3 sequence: CASSPRAGGFTEAFF. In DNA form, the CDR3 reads TGTGCCAGCAGCCCGCGGGCAGGGGGTTTCACTGAAGCTTTCTTT.

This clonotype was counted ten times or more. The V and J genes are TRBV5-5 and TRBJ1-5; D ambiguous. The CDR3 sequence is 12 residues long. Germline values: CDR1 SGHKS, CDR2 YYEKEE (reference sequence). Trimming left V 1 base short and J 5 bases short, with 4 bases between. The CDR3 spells CASSLQDQPQHF. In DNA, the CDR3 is TGTGCCAGCAGCTTGCAGGATCAGCCCCAGCATTTT.

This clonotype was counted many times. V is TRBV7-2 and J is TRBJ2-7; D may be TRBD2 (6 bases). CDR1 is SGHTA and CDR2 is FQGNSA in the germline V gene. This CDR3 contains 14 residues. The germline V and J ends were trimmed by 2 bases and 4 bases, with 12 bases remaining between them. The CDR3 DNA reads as TGTGCCAGCAGCTTACTAACGGGAGAGTACGAGCAGTACTTC. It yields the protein CASSLLTGEYEQYF. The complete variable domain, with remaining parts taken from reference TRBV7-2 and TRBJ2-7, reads GAGVSQSPSNKVTEKGKDVELRCDPISGHTALYWYRQSLGQGLEFLIYFQGNSAPDKSGLPSDRFSAERTGGSVSTLTIQRTQQEDSAVYLCASSLLTGEYEQYFGPGTRLTVT.

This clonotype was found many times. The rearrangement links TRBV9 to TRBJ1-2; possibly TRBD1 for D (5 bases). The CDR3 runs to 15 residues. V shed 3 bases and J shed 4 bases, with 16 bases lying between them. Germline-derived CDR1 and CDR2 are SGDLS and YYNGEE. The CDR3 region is CASSAGLSGAYGYTF. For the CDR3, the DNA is TGTGCCAGCAGCGCTGGGTTATCTGGGGCCTATGGCTACACCTTC.

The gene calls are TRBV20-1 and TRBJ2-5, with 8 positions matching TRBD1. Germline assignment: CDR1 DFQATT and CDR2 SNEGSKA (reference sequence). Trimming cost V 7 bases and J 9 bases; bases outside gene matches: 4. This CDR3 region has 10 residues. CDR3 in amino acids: CSGTGNAQYF. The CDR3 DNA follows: TGCAGTGGGACAGGGAACGCCCAGTACTTC.

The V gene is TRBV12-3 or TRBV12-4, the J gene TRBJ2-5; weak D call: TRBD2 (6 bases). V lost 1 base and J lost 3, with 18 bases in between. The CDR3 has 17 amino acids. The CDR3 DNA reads TGTGCCAGCAGTTTAGGGTGGGGGGAGCTAGGCAAAGAGACCCAGTACTTC. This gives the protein CASSLGWGELGKETQYF.

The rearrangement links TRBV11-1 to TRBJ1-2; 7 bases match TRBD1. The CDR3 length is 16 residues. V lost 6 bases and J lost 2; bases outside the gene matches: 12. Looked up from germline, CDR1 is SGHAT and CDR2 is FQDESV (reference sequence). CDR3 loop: CASSPGAGQFNYGYTF. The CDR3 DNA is TGTGCCAGCAGTCCTGGGGCGGGACAGTTCAACTATGGCTACACCTTC.

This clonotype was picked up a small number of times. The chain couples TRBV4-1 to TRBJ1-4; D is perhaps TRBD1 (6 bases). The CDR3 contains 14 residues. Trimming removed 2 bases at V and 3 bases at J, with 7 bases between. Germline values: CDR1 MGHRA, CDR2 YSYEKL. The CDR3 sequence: CASSQPGANEKLFF. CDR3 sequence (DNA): TGCGCCAGCAGCCAACCAGGGGCTAATGAAAAACTGTTTTTT.

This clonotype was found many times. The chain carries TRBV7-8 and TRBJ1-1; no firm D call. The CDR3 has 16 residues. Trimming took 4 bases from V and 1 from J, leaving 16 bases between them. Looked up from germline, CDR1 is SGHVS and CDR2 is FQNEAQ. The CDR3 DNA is TGTGCCAGCAGCTCCCCGGTGTTCACTACGAACACTGAAGCTTTCTTT. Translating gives CASSSPVFTTNTEAFF.

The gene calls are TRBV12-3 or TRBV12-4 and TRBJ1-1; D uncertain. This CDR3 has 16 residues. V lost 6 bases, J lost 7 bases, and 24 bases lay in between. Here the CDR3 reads CASSFWEAGGSDEAFF. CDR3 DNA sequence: TGTGCCAGCAGCTTTTGGGAGGCAGGAGGATCTGATGAAGCTTTCTTT.

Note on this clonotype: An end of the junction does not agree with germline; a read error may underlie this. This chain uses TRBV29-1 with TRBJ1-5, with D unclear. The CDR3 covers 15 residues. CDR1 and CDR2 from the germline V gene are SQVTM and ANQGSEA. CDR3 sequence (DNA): TGTGCCTGGAAGCGGCGCGGGGTCGCCAATCAGCCCCAGCATTTT. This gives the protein CAWKRRGVANQPQHF. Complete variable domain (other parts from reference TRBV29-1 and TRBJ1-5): SAVISQKPSRDICQRGTSLTIQCQVDSQVTMMFWYRQQPGQSLTLIATANQGSEATYESGFVIDKFPISRPNLTFSTLTVSNMSPEDSSIYLCAWKRRGVANQPQHFGDGTRLSIL.

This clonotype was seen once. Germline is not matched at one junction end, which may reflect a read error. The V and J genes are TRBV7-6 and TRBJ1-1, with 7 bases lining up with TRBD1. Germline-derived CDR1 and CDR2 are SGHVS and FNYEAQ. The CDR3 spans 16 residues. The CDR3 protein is CASSLRTGGTGDEASF. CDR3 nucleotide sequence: TGTGCCAGCAGCTTACGGACCGGGGGAACAGGGGATGAAGCTTCCTTT.

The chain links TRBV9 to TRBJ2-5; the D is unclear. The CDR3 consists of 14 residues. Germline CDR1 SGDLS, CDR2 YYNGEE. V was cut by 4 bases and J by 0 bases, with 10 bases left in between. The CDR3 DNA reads TGTGCCAGCAGCCAGAGGACGGACCAAGAGACCCAGTACTTC. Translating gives CASSQRTDQETQYF. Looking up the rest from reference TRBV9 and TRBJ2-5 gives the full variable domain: DSGVTQTPKHLITATGQRVTLRCSPRSGDLSVYWYQQSLDQGLQFLIQYYNGEERAKGNILERFSAQQFPDLHSELNLSSLELGDSALYFCASSQRTDQETQYFGPGTRLLVL.

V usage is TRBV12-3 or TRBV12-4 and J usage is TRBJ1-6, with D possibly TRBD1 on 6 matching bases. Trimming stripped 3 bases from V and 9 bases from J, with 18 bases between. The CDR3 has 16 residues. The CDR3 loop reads CASSFMWGLGGSPLHF. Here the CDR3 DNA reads TGTGCCAGCAGTTTTATGTGGGGGCTTGGTGGTTCACCCCTCCACTTT.

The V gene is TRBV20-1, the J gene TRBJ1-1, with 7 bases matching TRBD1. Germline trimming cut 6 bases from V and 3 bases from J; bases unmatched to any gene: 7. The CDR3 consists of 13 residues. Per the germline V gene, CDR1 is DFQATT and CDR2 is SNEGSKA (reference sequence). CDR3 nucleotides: TGCAGTGCCAGGGGGGGTATGGACACTGAAGCTTTCTTT. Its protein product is CSARGGMDTEAFF.

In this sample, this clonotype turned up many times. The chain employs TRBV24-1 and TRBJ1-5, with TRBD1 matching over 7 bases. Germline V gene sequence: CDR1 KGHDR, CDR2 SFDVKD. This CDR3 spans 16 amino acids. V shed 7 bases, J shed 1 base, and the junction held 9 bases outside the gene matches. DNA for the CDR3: TGTGCCACCAGAAGACAGGGAATTGGCAGCAATCAGCCCCAGCATTTT. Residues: CATRRQGIGSNQPQHF.

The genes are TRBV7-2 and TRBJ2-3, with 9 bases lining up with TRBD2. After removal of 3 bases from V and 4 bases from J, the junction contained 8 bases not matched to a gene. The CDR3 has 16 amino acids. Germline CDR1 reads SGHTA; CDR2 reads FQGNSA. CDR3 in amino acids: CASSFSGSTFPDTQYF. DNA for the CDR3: TGTGCCAGCAGCTTTAGCGGGAGTACTTTCCCAGATACGCAGTATTTT.

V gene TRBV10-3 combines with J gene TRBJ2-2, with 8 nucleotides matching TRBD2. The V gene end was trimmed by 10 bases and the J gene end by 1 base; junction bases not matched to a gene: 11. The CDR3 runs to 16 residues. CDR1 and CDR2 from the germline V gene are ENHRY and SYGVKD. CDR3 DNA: TGTGCCAGCAGCGCACTAGCGGTGCTGAACACCGGGGAGCTGTTTTTT. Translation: CASSALAVLNTGELFF.

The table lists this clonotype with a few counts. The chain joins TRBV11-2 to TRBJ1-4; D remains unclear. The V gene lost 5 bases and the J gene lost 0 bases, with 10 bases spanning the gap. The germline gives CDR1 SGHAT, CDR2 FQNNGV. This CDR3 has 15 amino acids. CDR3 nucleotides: TGTGCCAGCAGCCAGAGATTTGCAACTAATGAAAAACTGTTTTTT. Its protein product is CASSQRFATNEKLFF.

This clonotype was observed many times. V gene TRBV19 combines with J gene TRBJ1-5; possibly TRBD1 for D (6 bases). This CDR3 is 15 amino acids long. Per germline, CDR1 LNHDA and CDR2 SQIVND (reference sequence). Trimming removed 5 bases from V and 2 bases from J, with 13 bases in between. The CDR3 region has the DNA TGTGCCAGTAGTTCAAGGGCAGGGGGCAATCAGCCCCAGCATTTT. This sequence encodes CASSSRAGGNQPQHF. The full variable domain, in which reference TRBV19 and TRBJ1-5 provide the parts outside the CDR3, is DGGITQSPKYLFRKEGQNVTLSCEQNLNHDAMYWYRQDPGQGLRLIYYSQIVNDFQKGDIAEGYSVSREKKESFPLTVTSAQKNPTAFYLCASSSRAGGNQPQHFGDGTRLSIL.

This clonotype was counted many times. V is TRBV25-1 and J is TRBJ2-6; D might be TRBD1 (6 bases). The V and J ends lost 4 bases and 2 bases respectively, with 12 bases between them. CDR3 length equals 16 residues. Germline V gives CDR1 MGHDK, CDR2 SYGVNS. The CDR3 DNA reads TGTGCCAGCAGTGCCTCAGGGGACCCTGGGGCCAACGTCCTGACTTTC. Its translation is CASSASGDPGANVLTF.

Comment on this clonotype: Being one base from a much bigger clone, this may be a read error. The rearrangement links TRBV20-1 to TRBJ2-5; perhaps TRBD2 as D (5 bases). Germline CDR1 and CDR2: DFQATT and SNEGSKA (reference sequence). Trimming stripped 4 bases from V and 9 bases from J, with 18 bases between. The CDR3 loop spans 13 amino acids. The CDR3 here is CSANSGVRKAQYF. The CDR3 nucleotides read TGCAGTGCTAACAGCGGCGTCAGGAAGGCCCAGTACTTC.

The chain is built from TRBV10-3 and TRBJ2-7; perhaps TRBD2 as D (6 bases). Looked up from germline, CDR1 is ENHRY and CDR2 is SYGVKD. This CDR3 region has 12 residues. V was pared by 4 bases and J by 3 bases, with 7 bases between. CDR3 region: CAISGGDYEQYF. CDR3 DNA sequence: TGTGCCATCAGTGGGGGGGACTACGAGCAGTACTTC.

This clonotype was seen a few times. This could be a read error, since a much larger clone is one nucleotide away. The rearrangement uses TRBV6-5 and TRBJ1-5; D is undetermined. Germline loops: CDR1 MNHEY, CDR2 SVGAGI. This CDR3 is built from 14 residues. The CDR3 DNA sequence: TGTGCCATCAGTTACTCCGGTGGCAATCAGCCCCAGCATTTT. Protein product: CAISYSGGNQPQHF.

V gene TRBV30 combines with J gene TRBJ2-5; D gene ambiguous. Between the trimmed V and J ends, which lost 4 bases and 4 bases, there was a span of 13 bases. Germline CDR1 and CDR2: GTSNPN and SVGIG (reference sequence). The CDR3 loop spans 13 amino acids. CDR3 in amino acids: CAWNHALGETQYF. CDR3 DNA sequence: TGTGCCTGGAACCATGCGTTGGGAGAGACCCAGTACTTC. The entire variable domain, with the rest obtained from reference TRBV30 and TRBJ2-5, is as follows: SQTIHQWPATLVQPVGSPLSLECTVEGTSNPNLYWYRQAAGRGLQLLFYSVGIGQISSEVPQNLSASRPQDRQFILSSKKLLLSDSGFYLCAWNHALGETQYFGPGTRLLVL.

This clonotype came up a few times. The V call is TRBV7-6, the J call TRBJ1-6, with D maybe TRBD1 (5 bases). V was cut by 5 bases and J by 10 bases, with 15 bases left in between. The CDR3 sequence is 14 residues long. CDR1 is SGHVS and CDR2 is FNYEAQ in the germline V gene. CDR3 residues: CASSPRGGDSPLHF. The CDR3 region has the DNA TGTGCCAGCAGCCCGCGGGGAGGGGACTCACCCCTCCACTTT.

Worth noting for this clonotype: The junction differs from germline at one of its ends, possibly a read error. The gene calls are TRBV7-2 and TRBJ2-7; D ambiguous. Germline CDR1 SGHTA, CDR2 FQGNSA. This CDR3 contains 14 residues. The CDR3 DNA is TGTGTCAGCAGCTTTCAGGACGGCCTAGAGGAGCAGTACTTC. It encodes CVSSFQDGLEEQYF. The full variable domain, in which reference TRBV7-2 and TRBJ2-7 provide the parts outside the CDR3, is GAGVSQSPSNKVTEKGKDVELRCDPISGHTALYWYRQSLGQGLEFLIYFQGNSAPDKSGLPSDRFSAERTGGSVSTLTIQRTQQEDSAVYLCVSSFQDGLEEQYFGPGTRLTVT.

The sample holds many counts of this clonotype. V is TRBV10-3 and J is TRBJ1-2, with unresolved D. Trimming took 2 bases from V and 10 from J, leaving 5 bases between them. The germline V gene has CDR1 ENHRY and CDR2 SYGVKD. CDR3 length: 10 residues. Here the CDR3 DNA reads TGTGCCATCAGTGAGAACCACTACACCTTC. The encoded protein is CAISENHYTF.

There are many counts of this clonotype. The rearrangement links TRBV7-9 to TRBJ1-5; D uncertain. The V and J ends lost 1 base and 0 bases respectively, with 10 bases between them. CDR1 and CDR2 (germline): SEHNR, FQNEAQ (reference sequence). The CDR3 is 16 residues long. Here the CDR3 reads CASSLGAGNSNQPQHF. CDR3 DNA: TGTGCCAGCAGCTTAGGCGCTGGGAATAGCAATCAGCCCCAGCATTTT. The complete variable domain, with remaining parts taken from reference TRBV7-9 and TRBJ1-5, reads DTGVSQNPRHKITKRGQNVTFRCDPISEHNRLYWYRQTLGQGPEFLTYFQNEAQLEKSRLLSDRFSAERPKGSFSTLEIQRTEQGDSAMYLCASSLGAGNSNQPQHFGDGTRLSIL.

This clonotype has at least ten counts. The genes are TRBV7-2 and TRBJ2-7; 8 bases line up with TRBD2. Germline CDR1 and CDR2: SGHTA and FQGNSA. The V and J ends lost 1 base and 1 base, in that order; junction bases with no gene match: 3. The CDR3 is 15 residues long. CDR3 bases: TGTGCCAGCAGCTTAGTGGGCGGGGGGTCCTACGAGCAGTACTTC. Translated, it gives CASSLVGGGSYEQYF.

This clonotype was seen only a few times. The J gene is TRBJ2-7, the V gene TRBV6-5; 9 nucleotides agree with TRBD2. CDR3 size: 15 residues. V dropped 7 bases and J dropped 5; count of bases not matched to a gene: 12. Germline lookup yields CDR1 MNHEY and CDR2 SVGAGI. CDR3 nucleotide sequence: TGTGCCAGCACCCCCGGGGTAGCGGGAGTTAACGAGCAGTACTTC. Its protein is CASTPGVAGVNEQYF.